This is a list of T cell receptor beta chains from one sample in a study of beta chain features in type 1 diabetes. Sequencing was performed with immunoSEQ multiplex PCR; in TCRdb, only in-frame clones are kept and a portion is missing. This sample yields about 360,000 clones, of which 10% to 15% are seen a single time; 0.017% belongs to the top ten. Source material: naive CD4+ T cells from blood. The receptors were gathered from a man younger than 35 in good health. CDR3s include the opening cysteine and the closing phenylalanine or tryptophan. D genes are given only for firm matches. Size tells how often a clone was seen (once, few, many) or the class of an expanded clone, and some rows leave it out.

D gene | clone size | J gene | CDR3 length | V gene | CDR3 protein | CDR3 DNA
TRBD1 | few | TRBJ2-7 | 16 | TRBV28 | CASSPGQELNSYEQYF | TGTGCCAGCAGCCCAGGACAGGAACTCAACTCCTACGAGCAGTACTTC
NA | NA | TRBJ2-3 | 14 | TRBV28 | CAVGSGGGTDTQYF | TGTGCCGTGGGTAGTGGAGGGGGCACAGATACGCAGTATTTT
TRBD1 | few | TRBJ1-1 | 16 | TRBV10-3 | CAISREGQGINTEAFF | TGTGCCATCAGTCGGGAGGGACAGGGAATAAACACTGAAGCTTTCTTT
NA | few | TRBJ2-3 | 16 | TRBV4-3 | CASSQDASYPTDTQYF | TGCGCCAGCAGCCAAGATGCGAGCTACCCCACAGATACGCAGTATTTT
NA | few | TRBJ1-5 | 16 | TRBV4-2 | CASSQEYRASNQPQHF | TGTGCCAGCAGCCAGGAATACAGGGCTAGCAATCAGCCCCAGCATTTT
NA | few | TRBJ1-1 | 14 | TRBV7-3 | CASSLTSGYTEAFF | TGTGCCAGCAGCTTAACCTCAGGTTACACTGAAGCTTTCTTT
NA | few | TRBJ2-6 | 15 | TRBV9 | CASSVGALGANVLTF | TGTGCCAGCAGCGTTGGGGCGCTCGGGGCCAACGTCCTGACTTTC
TRBD2 | NA | TRBJ2-1 | 16 | TRBV7-2 | CASSLALGRGDNEQFF | TGTGCCAGCAGCTTAGCGCTCGGGAGGGGAGACAATGAGCAGTTCTTC
NA | NA | TRBJ2-1 | 18 | TRBV4-3 | CASSQVGRPAMSYNEQFF | TGCGCCAGCAGCCAAGTCGGTCGCCCCGCGATGTCCTACAATGAGCAGTTCTTC
TRBD1 | few | TRBJ1-2 | 14 | TRBV7-2 | CASSTWDRGDGYTF | TGTGCCAGCAGCACCTGGGACAGGGGAGACGGCTACACCTTC
TRBD1 | few | TRBJ2-7 | 15 | TRBV7-9 | CASRRSGTGNYEQYF | TGTGCCAGCAGGAGATCCGGGACAGGGAACTACGAGCAGTACTTC
TRBD1 | NA | TRBJ2-7 | 13 | TRBV29-1 | CSVGLRGLGEQYF | TGCAGCGTCGGACTCAGGGGGCTGGGAGAGCAGTACTTC
TRBD1 | once | TRBJ1-5 | 15 | TRBV27 | CASLPWGQSNQPQHF | TGTGCCAGCCTGCCCTGGGGACAGAGCAATCAGCCCCAGCATTTT
NA | NA | TRBJ2-2 | 14 | TRBV9 | CASSPNSVTGELFF | TGTGCCAGCAGCCCTAACAGTGTAACCGGGGAGCTGTTTTTT
NA | NA | TRBJ2-3 | 15 | TRBV10-3 | CAISEPSLAGDTQYF | TGTGCCATCAGTGAACCATCCCTGGCGGGAGATACGCAGTATTTT
NA | NA | TRBJ1-5 | 14 | TRBV10-3 | CAISGGRGNQPQHF | TGTGCCATCAGCGGAGGACGGGGCAATCAGCCCCAGCATTTT
NA | few | TRBJ1-2 | 14 | TRBV5-6 | CASSVAGTAFGYTF | TGTGCCAGCAGCGTGGCCGGGACTGCCTTTGGCTACACCTTC
NA | NA | TRBJ2-5 | 13 | TRBV29-1 | CSVSSEQGETQYF | TGCAGCGTCTCTAGCGAACAAGGGGAGACCCAGTACTTC
NA | NA | TRBJ2-7 | 15 | TRBV5-1 | CASSLARWESYEQYF | TGCGCCAGCAGCTTGGCCAGATGGGAGTCCTACGAGCAGTACTTC
TRBD2 | NA | TRBJ2-3 | 16 | TRBV4-3 | CASSRSGRNDRDTQYF | TGCGCCAGCAGCCGTAGCGGGAGGAATGATCGAGATACGCAGTATTTT
NA | few | TRBJ1-2 | 14 | TRBV18 | CASSPPSLPYGYTF | TGTGCCAGCTCACCACCGTCGCTACCCTATGGCTACACCTTC
TRBD1 | NA | TRBJ1-1 | 14 | TRBV10-3 | CAIRTGTDSTEAFF | TGTGCCATCAGGACCGGGACAGATAGCACTGAAGCTTTCTTT
NA | NA | TRBJ2-3 | 14 | TRBV18 | CASSPSQGTDTQYF | TGTGCCAGCTCACCCTCCCAGGGGACAGATACGCAGTATTTT
TRBD2 | few | TRBJ2-5 | 16 | TRBV4-3 | CASSPGTSGAQETQYF | TGCGCCAGCAGCCCCGGGACTAGCGGGGCACAAGAGACCCAGTACTTC
NA | NA | TRBJ1-6 | 13 | TRBV7-3 | CASSAGGVSPLHF | TGTGCCAGCAGCGCCGGAGGGGTCTCACCCCTCCACTTT
TRBD1 | few | TRBJ2-4 | 15 | TRBV7-2 | CASSPDRLAKNIQYF | TGTGCCAGCAGCCCGGACAGGCTAGCCAAAAACATTCAGTACTTC
TRBD1 | NA | TRBJ1-5 | 15 | TRBV9 | CASSVGQGMGQPQHF | TGTGCCAGCAGCGTAGGACAGGGGATGGGACAGCCCCAGCATTTT
TRBD2 | NA | TRBJ2-2 | 17 | TRBV25-1 | CASSEFRLAGNTGELFF | TGTGCCAGCAGTGAATTCCGACTAGCGGGGAACACCGGGGAGCTGTTTTTT
TRBD2 | few | TRBJ2-5 | 17 | TRBV4-1 | CASSRLGGRGESTTQYF | TGCGCCAGCAGCCGTCTAGGTGGGCGGGGGGAATCGACCACCCAGTACTTC
NA | few | TRBJ1-2 | 17 | TRBV14 | CASSPYTRTDRIRGYTF | TGTGCCAGCAGCCCCTATACCCGGACCGACAGGATCCGTGGCTACACCTTC
NA | NA | TRBJ2-1 | 12 | TRBV7-7 | CASSSKGGEQFF | TGTGCCAGCAGTAGCAAGGGAGGTGAGCAGTTCTTC
NA | few | TRBJ2-5 | 16 | TRBV4-1 | CASAGWRGGEVETQYF | TGCGCCAGCGCGGGGTGGAGGGGGGGCGAAGTGGAGACCCAGTACTTC
NA | NA | TRBJ2-7 | 18 | TRBV21-1 | CASSKDCGQGGSSYEQYF | TGTGCCAGCAGCAAAGATTGTGGACAGGGAGGTAGTTCCTACGAGCAGTACTTC